This entry lists 19 T cell receptor beta chains sequenced from one sample in a study of immune reconstitution after stem cell transplant in scleroderma. TCRdb ran MiXCR on the RT-PCR reads and lists one entry per CDR3 protein. The profile shows roughly 2,400 distinct CDR3 sequences, under 13% of them singletons. This sample was taken before or after autologous hematopoietic stem cell transplantation (not recorded which). The receptors originated from a female donor with systemic sclerosis.

The chain has TRBV7-9 and TRBJ1-1; D unresolved. The V end was cut by 1 base, the J end by 0 bases, with 6 bases between. Germline loops: CDR1 SEHNR, CDR2 FQNEAQ (reference sequence). The length of the CDR3 is 14 residues. CDR3 nucleotides: TGTGCCAGCAGCTTAGAAGGCATGAACACTGAAGCTTTCTTT. Its protein is CASSLEGMNTEAFF.

Sample share makes this clonotype large. The J gene is TRBJ2-5, the V gene TRBV2; possibly TRBD1 for D (6 bases). Germline V lookup: CDR1 SNHLY, CDR2 FYNNEI. CDR3 size: 13 residues. Trimming left V 5 bases short and J 0 bases short, with 7 bases between. This CDR3 is CASSRGYQETQYF. The CDR3 DNA reads TGTGCCAGCAGTAGGGGGTACCAAGAGACCCAGTACTTC.

This clonotype is judged large (0.1 to 1%). This chain connects TRBV4-3 to TRBJ1-3, with a weak D call TRBD1 (6 bases). V shed 5 bases and J shed 4 bases, with 21 bases lying between them. Per germline, CDR1 LGHNA and CDR2 YSLEER. This CDR3 comprises 17 residues. The CDR3 spells CASSVRAGGRAGNTIYF. In DNA, the CDR3 is TGCGCCAGCAGCGTCCGGGCCGGGGGCAGAGCAGGAAACACCATATATTTT.

This clonotype was seen at least ten times. J is TRBJ2-1 and V is TRBV6-2 or TRBV6-3; 14 nucleotides line up with TRBD2. The CDR3 is 16 amino acids. After removal of 6 bases from V and 7 bases from J, the junction contained 8 bases not matched to a gene. CDR1 is MNHEY and CDR2 is SVGEGT in the germline V gene. CDR3: CASSPRLAGGPNEQFF. The CDR3 coding sequence is TGTGCCAGCAGCCCCCGACTAGCGGGGGGGCCGAATGAGCAGTTCTTC.

The table lists this clonotype with a few counts. The chain couples TRBV29-1 to TRBJ1-1; TRBD1 aligns across 7 bases. CDR1 and CDR2 (germline): SQVTM, ANQGSEA. The ends lost 8 bases at V and 8 bases at J; junction bases unmatched: 8. The CDR3 has 11 amino acids. The CDR3 is CSTAEGQEAFF. The CDR3 DNA reads as TGCAGCACAGCTGAGGGACAGGAAGCTTTCTTT. The full variable domain, with the rest looked up from reference TRBV29-1 and TRBJ1-1, is SAVISQKPSRDICQRGTSLTIQCQVDSQVTMMFWYRQQPGQSLTLIATANQGSEATYESGFVIDKFPISRPNLTFSTLTVSNMSPEDSSIYLCSTAEGQEAFFGQGTRLTVV.

This clonotype was picked up one time. J is TRBJ1-3 and V is TRBV7-2; 11 positions match TRBD1. This CDR3 spans 14 amino acids. Germline V CDR1 and CDR2: SGHTA, FQGNSA. J lost 4 bases, V lost 9 bases, and 5 bases had no gene match. Here the CDR3 DNA reads TGTGCCAGTGGGGACAGGGGGTCCGGAAACACCATATATTTT. It encodes CASGDRGSGNTIYF.

The chain uses TRBV6-6 and TRBJ1-1; D remains ambiguous. V was pared by 6 bases and J by 3 bases, with 11 bases between. CDR1 is MNHNY and CDR2 is SVGAGI in the germline V gene (reference sequence). There are 13 residues in the CDR3. The CDR3 here is CASRPAGDTEAFF. CDR3 nucleotides: TGTGCCAGCAGACCAGCGGGCGACACTGAAGCTTTCTTT.

In its sample, this clonotype is medium-sized. The J gene is TRBJ2-5, the V gene TRBV29-1; TRBD2 is a possible D gene (5 bases). The CDR3 loop spans 12 amino acids. From germline, CDR1 is SQVTM and CDR2 ANQGSEA. V dropped 5 bases and J dropped 5 bases, with 12 bases sitting between them. Here the CDR3 DNA reads TGCAGCGTTTCTGCGGGTTGGGAGACCCAGTACTTC. Encoded protein: CSVSAGWETQYF.

This clonotype is medium-sized within its sample. The chain employs TRBV5-5 and TRBJ1-1; 9 nucleotides align to TRBD1. The CDR3 runs to 14 residues. Germline assignment: CDR1 SGHKS and CDR2 YYEKEE (reference sequence). V gave up 7 bases and J gave up 5 bases; unmatched junction bases: 9. In DNA, the CDR3 is TGTGCCAGCGGTACAGGGGGCGCGAGAACTGAAGCTTTCTTT. Protein sequence: CASGTGGARTEAFF.

The V call is TRBV5-5, the J call TRBJ2-5; a possible D gene is TRBD1 (7 bases). The germline V and J ends were trimmed by 2 bases and 1 base, with 15 bases remaining between them. Germline CDR1 is SGHKS and CDR2 is YYEKEE (reference sequence). CDR3 length equals 16 residues. CDR3 sequence (DNA): TGTGCCAGCAGCTTATCACTAGCAGGGGGCCAAGAGACCCAGTACTTC. Translation gives CASSLSLAGGQETQYF. Full variable domain (missing parts from reference TRBV5-5 and TRBJ2-5): DAGVTQSPTHLIKTRGQQVTLRCSPISGHKSVSWYQQVLGQGPQFIFQYYEKEERGRGNFPDRFSARQFPNYSSELNVNALLLGDSALYLCASSLSLAGGQETQYFGPGTRLLVL.

This clonotype is large (0.1 to 1%) within its sample. The chain combines TRBV5-1 with TRBJ2-2; 7 bases align to TRBD1. V was clipped by 2 bases and J by 5 bases; unmatched bases: 9. The CDR3 runs 16 residues. Germline V gene data show CDR1 as SGHRS and CDR2 as YFSETQ. CDR3 sequence (DNA): TGCGCCAGCAGCTTCGGGGACAGCGTTTATACCGGGGAGCTGTTTTTT. Amino acid sequence: CASSFGDSVYTGELFF.

The sample holds a few counts of this clonotype. The genes are TRBV27 and TRBJ2-1, with 8 positions matching TRBD1. Trimming cost V 3 bases and J 7 bases; bases outside gene matches: 5. The CDR3 runs to 14 residues. CDR1 is MNHEY, CDR2 SMNVEV, per germline (reference sequence). The CDR3 DNA sequence: TGTGCCAGCAGTTTGACAGGGGCAGGAAATGAGCAGTTCTTC. The encoded protein is CASSLTGAGNEQFF.

By share of the sample, this clonotype is large. This CDR3 is CASSEGGTPSSYEQYF. The CDR3 DNA reads TGTGCCAGCAGTGAGGGGGGGACACCCTCCTCCTACGAGCAGTACTTC. The chain carries TRBV2 and TRBJ2-7, with TRBD2 as a possible D gene (7 bases). CDR1 is SNHLY, CDR2 FYNNEI, per germline. The V and J ends lost 3 bases and 0 bases respectively, with 15 bases between them. The CDR3 extends over 16 amino acids.

This clonotype has more than one count but fewer than ten. The chain joins TRBV20-1 to TRBJ1-2, with 7 bases that match TRBD1. The V segment lost 0 bases and the J segment 4 bases; nucleotides outside the gene matches: 2. Germline V gene sequence: CDR1 DFQATT, CDR2 SNEGSKA (reference sequence). The CDR3 extends over 13 amino acids. This chain's CDR3 is CSAREAGGYGYTF. In nucleotides, the CDR3 is TGCAGTGCTAGAGAGGCAGGGGGCTATGGCTACACCTTC.

In this sample, this clonotype is medium-sized. CDR3 DNA sequence: TGTGCCAGCAGTCAGACAGGGGGCTCCTACACTGAAGCTTTCTTT. Its translation is CASSQTGGSYTEAFF. The chain employs TRBV5-4 and TRBJ1-1; 10 positions agree with TRBD1. Germline V lookup: CDR1 SGHNT, CDR2 YYREEE (reference sequence). This CDR3 has 15 residues. Trimming removed 5 bases from V and 3 bases from J; junction bases left unmatched: 7.

This clonotype was detected only a few times. The chain carries TRBV7-3 and TRBJ2-1; the D gene is possibly TRBD1 (6 bases). Trimming cost V 2 bases and J 5 bases, with 10 bases left between them. This CDR3 is 14 amino acids long. From germline, CDR1 is SGHTA and CDR2 FQGTGA. The CDR3 sequence: CASSLSRDNNEQFF. The CDR3 DNA reads TGTGCCAGCAGCTTATCCCGGGACAACAATGAGCAGTTCTTC.

This clonotype has a handful of counts. V usage is TRBV11-3 and J usage is TRBJ2-5; possibly TRBD2 for D (6 bases). CDR1 and CDR2 (germline): SGHNT, YENEEA. The CDR3 contains 13 residues. V dropped 7 bases and J dropped 5 bases, with 14 bases sitting between them. CDR3 DNA sequence: TGTGCCAGCAAGGGCGGAGGGGCGGAGACCCAGTACTTC. Amino acid sequence: CASKGGGAETQYF.

By sample share, this clonotype is medium-sized. The CDR3 loop is CASTGNAGNTIYF. The CDR3 DNA sequence: TGTGCCAGCACGGGGAACGCTGGAAACACCATATATTTT. The rearrangement links TRBV6-6 to TRBJ1-3, with D uncertain. V shed 7 bases and J shed 2 bases, with 9 bases lying between them. Germline CDR1 is MNHNY and CDR2 is SVGAGI (reference sequence). CDR3 size: 13 residues.

By sample fraction, this clonotype is medium-sized. The genes are TRBV15 and TRBJ2-1; maybe TRBD2 (6 bases). The CDR3 totals 18 residues. The V end was cut by 0 bases, the J end by 1 base, with 16 bases between. The germline V gene has CDR1 LNHNV and CDR2 YYDKDF (reference sequence). The CDR3 spells CATSRDMGSGKSYNEQFF. The DNA of the CDR3 is TGTGCCACCAGCAGAGATATGGGTAGCGGAAAATCCTACAATGAGCAGTTCTTC. The whole variable domain, remainder taken from reference TRBV15 and TRBJ2-1, is DAMVIQNPRYQVTQFGKPVTLSCSQTLNHNVMYWYQQKSSQAPKLLFHYYDKDFNNEADTPDNFQSRRPNTSFCFLDIRSPGLGDTAMYLCATSRDMGSGKSYNEQFFGPGTRLTVL.